What follows are 5 T cell receptor beta chains derived from one specimen sequenced in a study of identical twins. TCRdb ran MiXCR on the 5' RACE reads and lists one entry per CDR3 protein. The sample includes around 370,000 distinct CDR3 sequences, 8.5% to 10% of them seen just once. The source material was naive T cells sorted from blood. The origin of the receptors is a woman aged 45-65 years in good health.

This clonotype was counted a few times. The V gene is TRBV7-6, the J gene TRBJ1-3; D is uncertain. Trimming shortened V by 2 bases and J by 0 bases, and 8 bases separated the two germline ends. The CDR3 runs to 15 residues. Germline CDR1 SGHVS, CDR2 FNYEAQ. DNA of the CDR3: TGTGCCAGCAGCTTAAAACCGGACTCTGGAAACACCATATATTTT. Translation gives CASSLKPDSGNTIYF. Complete variable domain (other parts from reference TRBV7-6 and TRBJ1-3): GAGVSQSPRYKVTKRGQDVALRCDPISGHVSLYWYRQALGQGPEFLTYFNYEAQQDKSGLPNDRFSAERPEGSISTLTIQRTEQRDSAMYRCASSLKPDSGNTIYFGEGSWLTVV.

This clonotype was found many times. CDR3 sequence (DNA): TGCGCCAGCAGCCGTAGCGGGACGATCAATGAGCAGTTCTTC. Translating gives CASSRSGTINEQFF. V usage is TRBV4-1 and J usage is TRBJ2-1; TRBD2 agrees at 8 bases. Germline CDR1 and CDR2: MGHRA and YSYEKL. This CDR3 is 14 amino acids long. The ends lost 4 bases at V and 6 bases at J; junction bases unmatched: 5.

This clonotype came up many times. The chain has TRBV5-1 and TRBJ2-1; 8 nucleotides align to TRBD2. Per the germline V gene, CDR1 is SGHRS and CDR2 is YFSETQ. Trimming removed 0 bases from V and 10 bases from J; junction bases left unmatched: 9. The CDR3 length is 15 residues. CDR3 residues: CASSLGLAPRPEQFF. The CDR3 nucleotides are TGCGCCAGCAGCTTGGGACTAGCGCCCCGCCCGGAGCAGTTCTTC.

The table lists this clonotype with many counts. This chain connects TRBV5-1 to TRBJ2-1; the match to TRBD2 covers 9 bases. CDR3 length: 17 amino acids. The junction had 4 bases not matched to a gene; V was cut back by 0 bases and J by 0 bases. Germline-derived CDR1 and CDR2 are SGHRS and YFSETQ. The CDR3 protein is CASSLVASGTSYNEQFF. DNA of the CDR3: TGCGCCAGCAGCTTGGTGGCTAGCGGGACCTCCTACAATGAGCAGTTCTTC.

This clonotype was recorded a few times. The chain joins TRBV12-3 or TRBV12-4 to TRBJ2-1; 13 bases fit TRBD2. Trimming removed 6 bases from V and 7 bases from J; junction bases left unmatched: 12. This CDR3 region has 17 residues. The CDR3 bases are TGTGCCAGCAGCTTCCCACCGATGACTAGCGGGAGGAATGAGCAGTTCTTC. This gives the protein CASSFPPMTSGRNEQFF.